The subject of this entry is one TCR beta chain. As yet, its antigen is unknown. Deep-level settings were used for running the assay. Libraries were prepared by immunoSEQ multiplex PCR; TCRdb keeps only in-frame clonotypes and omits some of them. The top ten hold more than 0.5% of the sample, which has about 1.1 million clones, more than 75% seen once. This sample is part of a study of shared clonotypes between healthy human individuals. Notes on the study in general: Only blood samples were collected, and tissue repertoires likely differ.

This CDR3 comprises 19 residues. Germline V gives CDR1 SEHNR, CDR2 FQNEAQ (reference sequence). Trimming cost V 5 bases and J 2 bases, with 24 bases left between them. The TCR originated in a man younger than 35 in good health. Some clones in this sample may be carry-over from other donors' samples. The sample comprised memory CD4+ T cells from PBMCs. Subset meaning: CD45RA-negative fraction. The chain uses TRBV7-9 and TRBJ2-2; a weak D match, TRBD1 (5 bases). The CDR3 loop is CASSRNKNLLTENTGELFF. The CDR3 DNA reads TGTGCCAGCAGCCGCAATAAAAACCTTCTGACAGAAAACACCGGGGAGCTGTTTTTT.